A selection of T cell receptor beta chains follows, all from one sample in a study of blood T cell repertoires in COVID-19. The data were produced by immunoSEQ multiplex PCR, yet TCRdb's version contains in-frame clones alone and is incomplete. The sample contains 90,000 to 150,000 clones, about 83% of which appear only once. Sequences were obtained from peripheral blood. The receptors shown here come from a man in his sixties with acute or convalescent COVID-19. The CDR3 runs from the conserved cysteine through the conserved F or W. The D gene is left open where the match is weak. A row's size may be missing; if present it is once, few, many or a size class.

j_gene: TRBJ2-1; len: 11; v_gene: TRBV6-1; abundance: -; d_gene: -; CDR3nt: TGTGCCAGCAGTGAACCAAATGAGCAGTTCTTC; CDR3aa: CASSEPNEQFF
j_gene: TRBJ1-5; len: 13; v_gene: TRBV7-2; abundance: -; d_gene: -; CDR3nt: TGTGCCAGCAGGGCAGATGGCAATCAGCCCCAGCATTTT; CDR3aa: CASRADGNQPQHF
j_gene: TRBJ1-5; len: 16; v_gene: TRBV30; abundance: -; d_gene: -; CDR3nt: TGTGCCTGGAGTGTGAAAGGGGACTATAGCAATCAGCCCCAGCATTTT; CDR3aa: CAWSVKGDYSNQPQHF
j_gene: TRBJ1-1; len: 13; v_gene: TRBV4-2; abundance: -; d_gene: -; CDR3nt: TGTGCCAGCAGCCTTCCCGGGGGAACTGAAGCTTTCTTT; CDR3aa: CASSLPGGTEAFF
j_gene: TRBJ1-4; len: 14; v_gene: TRBV28; abundance: -; d_gene: -; CDR3nt: TGTGCCAGCAGTTTTATGGGAGGTAATGAAAAACTGTTTTTT; CDR3aa: CASSFMGGNEKLFF
j_gene: TRBJ2-2; len: 13; v_gene: TRBV25-1; abundance: once; d_gene: TRBD2; CDR3nt: TGTGCCAGCAGAGGGAGGGACACCGGGGAGCTGTTTTTT; CDR3aa: CASRGRDTGELFF
j_gene: TRBJ1-1; len: 15; v_gene: TRBV6-5; abundance: -; d_gene: -; CDR3nt: TGTGCCAGCAGTTACACTGCTACTTCCCGGGCTGAAGCTTTCTTT; CDR3aa: CASSYTATSRAEAFF
j_gene: TRBJ1-1; len: 15; v_gene: TRBV5-6; abundance: -; d_gene: -; CDR3nt: TGTGCCAGCAGCTTGTCGGGGGGCGCGGGGACTGAAGCTTTCTTT; CDR3aa: CASSLSGGAGTEAFF
j_gene: TRBJ2-1; len: 13; v_gene: TRBV27; abundance: once; d_gene: -; CDR3nt: TGTGCCAGCAGTCCTGCAGTGTACAATGAGCAGTTCTTC; CDR3aa: CASSPAVYNEQFF
j_gene: TRBJ2-7; len: 15; v_gene: TRBV6-2/TRBV6-3; abundance: once; d_gene: TRBD2; CDR3nt: TGTGCCAGCAGTTACTCCCTTCAGCGGGAGGACGAGCAGTACTTC; CDR3aa: CASSYSLQREDEQYF
j_gene: TRBJ2-5; len: 12; v_gene: TRBV30; abundance: -; d_gene: -; CDR3nt: TGTGCCTTTGGGGGGTTCCAAGAGACCCAGTACTTC; CDR3aa: CAFGGFQETQYF
j_gene: TRBJ1-6; len: 17; v_gene: TRBV4-2; abundance: -; d_gene: -; CDR3nt: TGTGCCAGCAGCCAAGATCCGGGAGACTTCTATAATTCACCCCTCCACTTT; CDR3aa: CASSQDPGDFYNSPLHF
j_gene: TRBJ2-1; len: 16; v_gene: TRBV7-8; abundance: once; d_gene: TRBD2; CDR3nt: TGTGCCAGCAGCTTAACGACTAGCGGGCTTTACAATGAGCAGTTCTTC; CDR3aa: CASSLTTSGLYNEQFF
j_gene: TRBJ2-1; len: 14; v_gene: TRBV29-1; abundance: -; d_gene: -; CDR3nt: TGCAGCGTTGGGGGGACTGGCGCCTACAATGAGCAGTTCTTC; CDR3aa: CSVGGTGAYNEQFF